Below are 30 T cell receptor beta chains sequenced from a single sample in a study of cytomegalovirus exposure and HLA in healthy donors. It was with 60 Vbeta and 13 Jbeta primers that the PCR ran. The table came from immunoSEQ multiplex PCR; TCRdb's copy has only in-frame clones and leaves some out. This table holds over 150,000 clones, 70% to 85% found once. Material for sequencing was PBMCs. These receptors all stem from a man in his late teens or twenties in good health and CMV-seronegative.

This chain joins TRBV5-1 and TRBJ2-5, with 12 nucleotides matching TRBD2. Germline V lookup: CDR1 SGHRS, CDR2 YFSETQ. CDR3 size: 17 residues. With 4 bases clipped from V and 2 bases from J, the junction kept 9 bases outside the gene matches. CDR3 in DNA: TGCGCCAGCAGCCGGTCGGCTAGCGGGAGGGTACAAGAGACCCAGTACTTC. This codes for CASSRSASGRVQETQYF.

CDR3 sequence reads: CASSLSPYSNQPQHF. The CDR3 DNA is TGCGCCAGCAGCTTATCCCCTTATAGCAATCAGCCCCAGCATTTT. The rearrangement joins TRBV5-1 to TRBJ1-5; no definite D call. This CDR3 has 15 residues. Germline V lookup: CDR1 SGHRS, CDR2 YFSETQ. V lost 2 bases and J lost 0, with 9 bases in between.

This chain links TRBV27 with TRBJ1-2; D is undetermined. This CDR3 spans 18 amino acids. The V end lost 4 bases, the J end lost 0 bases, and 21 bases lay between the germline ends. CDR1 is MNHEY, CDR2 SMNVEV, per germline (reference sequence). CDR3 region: CASSSPSRRGLANYGYTF. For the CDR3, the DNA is TGTGCCAGCAGTTCGCCGTCTCGACGAGGGCTCGCTAACTATGGCTACACCTTC.

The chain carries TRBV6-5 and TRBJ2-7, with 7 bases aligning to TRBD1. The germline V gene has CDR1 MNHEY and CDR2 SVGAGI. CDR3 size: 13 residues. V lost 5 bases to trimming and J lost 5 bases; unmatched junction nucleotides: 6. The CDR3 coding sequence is TGTGCCAGCAGTACGGGACAGACCCACGAGCAGTACTTC. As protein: CASSTGQTHEQYF.

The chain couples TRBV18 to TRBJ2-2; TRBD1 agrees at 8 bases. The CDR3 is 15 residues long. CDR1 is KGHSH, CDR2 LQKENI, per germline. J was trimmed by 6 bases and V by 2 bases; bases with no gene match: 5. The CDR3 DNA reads TGTGCCAGCTCACCAACGGCAGGGGGCCCCGGGGAGCTGTTTTTT. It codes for CASSPTAGGPGELFF.

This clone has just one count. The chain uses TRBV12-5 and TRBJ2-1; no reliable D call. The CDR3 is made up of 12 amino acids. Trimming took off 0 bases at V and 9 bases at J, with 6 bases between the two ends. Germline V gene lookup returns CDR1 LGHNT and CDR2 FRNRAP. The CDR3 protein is CASGLVMAEQFF. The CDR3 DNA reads TGTGCTAGTGGTTTGGTTATGGCTGAGCAGTTCTTC.

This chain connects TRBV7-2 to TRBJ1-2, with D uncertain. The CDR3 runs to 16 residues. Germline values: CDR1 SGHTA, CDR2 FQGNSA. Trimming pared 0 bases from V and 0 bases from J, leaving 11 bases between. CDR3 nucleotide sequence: TGTGCCAGCAGCTTAGCCACAGCAAGGACTAACTATGGCTACACCTTC. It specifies CASSLATARTNYGYTF.

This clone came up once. In nucleotides, the CDR3 is TGTGCCAGCAGCCCGTGGGGCAGCTACAATGAGCAGTTCTTC. Protein product: CASSPWGSYNEQFF. The rearrangement uses TRBV7-2 and TRBJ2-1, with D perhaps TRBD1 (5 bases). The germline gives CDR1 SGHTA, CDR2 FQGNSA. V lost 5 bases and J lost 3, with 11 bases in between. The CDR3 has 14 amino acids.

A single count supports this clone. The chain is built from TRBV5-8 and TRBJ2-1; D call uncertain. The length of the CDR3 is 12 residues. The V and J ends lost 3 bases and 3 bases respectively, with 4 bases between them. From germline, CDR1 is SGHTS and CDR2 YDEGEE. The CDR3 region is CASSYSYNEQFF. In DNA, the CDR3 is TGTGCCAGCAGCTATAGCTACAATGAGCAGTTCTTC.

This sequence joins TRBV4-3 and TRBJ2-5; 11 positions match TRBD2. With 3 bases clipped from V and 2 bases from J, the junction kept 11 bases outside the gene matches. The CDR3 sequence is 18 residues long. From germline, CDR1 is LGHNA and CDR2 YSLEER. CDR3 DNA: TGCGCCAGCAGCCAGGAACCGGGACTAGCGGCGCTACAAGAGACCCAGTACTTC. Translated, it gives CASSQEPGLAALQETQYF.

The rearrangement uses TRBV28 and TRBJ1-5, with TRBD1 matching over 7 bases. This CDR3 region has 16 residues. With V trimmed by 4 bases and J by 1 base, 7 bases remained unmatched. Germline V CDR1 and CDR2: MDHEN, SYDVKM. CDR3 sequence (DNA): TGTGCCAGCAGTTACGATCAGGGGGTAAGCAATCAGCCCCAGCATTTT. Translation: CASSYDQGVSNQPQHF.

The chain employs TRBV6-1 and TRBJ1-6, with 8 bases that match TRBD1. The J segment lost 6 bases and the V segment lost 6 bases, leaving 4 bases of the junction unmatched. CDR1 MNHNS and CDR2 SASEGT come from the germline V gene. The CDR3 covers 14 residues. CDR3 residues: CASREGQVNSPLHF. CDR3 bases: TGTGCCAGCAGGGAGGGACAGGTTAATTCACCCCTCCACTTT.

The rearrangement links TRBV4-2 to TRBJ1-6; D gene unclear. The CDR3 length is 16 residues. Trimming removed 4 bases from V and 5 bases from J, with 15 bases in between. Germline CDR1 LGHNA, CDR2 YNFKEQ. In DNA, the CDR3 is TGTGCCAGCAGCCGGAGCGATTCCGCCAATAATTCACCCCTCCACTTT. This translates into CASSRSDSANNSPLHF.

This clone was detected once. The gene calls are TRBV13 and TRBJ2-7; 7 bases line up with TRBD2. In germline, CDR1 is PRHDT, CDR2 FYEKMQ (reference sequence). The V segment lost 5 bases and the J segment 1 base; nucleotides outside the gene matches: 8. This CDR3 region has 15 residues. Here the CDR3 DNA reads TGTGCCAGCAGCGCCTTTTCAGCGGGATCCTACGAGCAGTACTTC. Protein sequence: CASSAFSAGSYEQYF.

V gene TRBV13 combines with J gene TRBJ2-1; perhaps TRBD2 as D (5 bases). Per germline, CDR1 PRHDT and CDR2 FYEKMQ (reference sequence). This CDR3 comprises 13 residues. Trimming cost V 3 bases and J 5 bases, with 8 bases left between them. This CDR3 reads CASSFPRDNEQFF. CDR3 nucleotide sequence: TGTGCCAGCAGCTTTCCGAGGGACAATGAGCAGTTCTTC. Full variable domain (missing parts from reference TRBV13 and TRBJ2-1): AAGVIQSPRHLIKEKRETATLKCYPIPRHDTVYWYQQGPGQDPQFLISFYEKMQSDKGSIPDRFSAQQFSDYHSELNMSSLELGDSALYFCASSFPRDNEQFFGPGTRLTVL.

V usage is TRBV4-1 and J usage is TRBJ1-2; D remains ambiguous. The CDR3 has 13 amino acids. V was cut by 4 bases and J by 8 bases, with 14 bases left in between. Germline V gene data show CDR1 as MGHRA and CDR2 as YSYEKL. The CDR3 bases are TGCGCCAGCAGCCGAATCGGGGTGGGCGGCTACACCTTC. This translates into CASSRIGVGGYTF.

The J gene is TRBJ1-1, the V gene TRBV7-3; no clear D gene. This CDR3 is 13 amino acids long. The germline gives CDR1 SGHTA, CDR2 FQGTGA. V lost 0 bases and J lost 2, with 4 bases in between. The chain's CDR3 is CASSLTTNTEAFF. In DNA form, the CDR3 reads TGTGCCAGCAGCTTAACGACTAACACTGAAGCTTTCTTT.

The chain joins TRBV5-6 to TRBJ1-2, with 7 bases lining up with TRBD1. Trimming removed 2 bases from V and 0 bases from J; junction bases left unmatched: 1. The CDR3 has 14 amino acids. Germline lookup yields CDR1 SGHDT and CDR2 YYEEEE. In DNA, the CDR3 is TGTGCCAGCAGCTTCGGGACAGCTAACTATGGCTACACCTTC. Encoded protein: CASSFGTANYGYTF.

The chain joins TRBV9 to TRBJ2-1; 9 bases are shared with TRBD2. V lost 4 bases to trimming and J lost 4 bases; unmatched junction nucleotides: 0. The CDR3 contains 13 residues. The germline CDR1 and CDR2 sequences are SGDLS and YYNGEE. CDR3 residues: CASSLAGYNEQFF. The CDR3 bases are TGTGCCAGCAGCCTAGCGGGATACAATGAGCAGTTCTTC. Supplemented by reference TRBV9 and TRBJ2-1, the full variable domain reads DSGVTQTPKHLITATGQRVTLRCSPRSGDLSVYWYQQSLDQGLQFLIQYYNGEERAKGNILERFSAQQFPDLHSELNLSSLELGDSALYFCASSLAGYNEQFFGPGTRLTVL.

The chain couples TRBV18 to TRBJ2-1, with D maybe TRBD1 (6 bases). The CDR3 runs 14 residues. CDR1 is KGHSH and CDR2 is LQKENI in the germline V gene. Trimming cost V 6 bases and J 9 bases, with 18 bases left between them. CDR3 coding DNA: TGTGCCAGCTCGCCGTCCTCAGGGGAAACTGAGCAGTTCTTC. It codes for CASSPSSGETEQFF. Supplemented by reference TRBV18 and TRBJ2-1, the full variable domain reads NAGVMQNPRHLVRRRGQEARLRCSPMKGHSHVYWYRQLPEEGLKFMVYLQKENIIDESGMPKERFSAEFPKEGPSILRIQQVVRGDSAAYFCASSPSSGETEQFFGPGTRLTVL.

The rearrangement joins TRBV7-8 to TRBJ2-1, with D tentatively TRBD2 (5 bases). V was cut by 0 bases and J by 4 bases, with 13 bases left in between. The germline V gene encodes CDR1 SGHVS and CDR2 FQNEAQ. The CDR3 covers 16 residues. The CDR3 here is CASSLARVAPYNEQFF. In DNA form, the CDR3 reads TGTGCCAGCAGCTTAGCGCGGGTAGCACCTTACAATGAGCAGTTCTTC.

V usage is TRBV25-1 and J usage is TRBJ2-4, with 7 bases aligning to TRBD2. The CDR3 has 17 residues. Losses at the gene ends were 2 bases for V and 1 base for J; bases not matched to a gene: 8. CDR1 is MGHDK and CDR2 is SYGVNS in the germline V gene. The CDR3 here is CASSEKGGSGAKNIQYF. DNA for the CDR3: TGTGCCAGCAGTGAAAAAGGCGGGAGTGGCGCCAAAAACATTCAGTACTTC.

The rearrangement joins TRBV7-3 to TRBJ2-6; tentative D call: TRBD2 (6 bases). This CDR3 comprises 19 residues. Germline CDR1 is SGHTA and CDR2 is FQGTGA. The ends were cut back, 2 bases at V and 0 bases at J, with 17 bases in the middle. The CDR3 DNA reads TGTGCCAGCAGCTTAGGTTTACGGGGGTCTAGCTCTGGGGCCAACGTCCTGACTTTC. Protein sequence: CASSLGLRGSSSGANVLTF.

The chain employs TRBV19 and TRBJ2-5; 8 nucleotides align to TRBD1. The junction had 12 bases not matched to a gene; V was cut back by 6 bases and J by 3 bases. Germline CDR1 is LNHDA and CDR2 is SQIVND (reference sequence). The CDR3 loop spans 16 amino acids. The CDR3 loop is CASRGIGQGLKETQYF. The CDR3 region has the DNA TGTGCCAGTAGGGGGATAGGACAGGGATTAAAAGAGACCCAGTACTTC.

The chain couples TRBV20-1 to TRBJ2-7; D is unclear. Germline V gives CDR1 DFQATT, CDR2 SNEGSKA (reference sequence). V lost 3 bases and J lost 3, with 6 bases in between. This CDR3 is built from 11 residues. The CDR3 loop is CSASPIYEQYF. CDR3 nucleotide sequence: TGCAGTGCTAGCCCCATCTACGAGCAGTACTTC.

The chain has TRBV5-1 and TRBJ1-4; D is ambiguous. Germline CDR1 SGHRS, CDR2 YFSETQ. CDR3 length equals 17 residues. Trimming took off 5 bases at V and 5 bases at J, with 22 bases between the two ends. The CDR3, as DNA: TGCGCCAGCAGGGACTCCGGGCCCCGAACCCGGAATGAAAAACTGTTTTTT. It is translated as CASRDSGPRTRNEKLFF. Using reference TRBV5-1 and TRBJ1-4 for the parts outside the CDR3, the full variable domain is KAGVTQTPRYLIKTRGQQVTLSCSPISGHRSVSWYQQTPGQGLQFLFEYFSETQRNKGNFPGRFSGRQFSNSRSEMNVSTLELGDSALYLCASRDSGPRTRNEKLFFGSGTQLSVL.

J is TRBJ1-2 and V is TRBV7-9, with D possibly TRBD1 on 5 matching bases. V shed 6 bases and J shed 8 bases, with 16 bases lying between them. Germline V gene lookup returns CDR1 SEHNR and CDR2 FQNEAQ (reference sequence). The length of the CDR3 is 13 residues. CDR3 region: CASSSAPGQGYTF. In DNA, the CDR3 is TGTGCCAGCAGTTCTGCACCAGGACAAGGCTACACCTTC.

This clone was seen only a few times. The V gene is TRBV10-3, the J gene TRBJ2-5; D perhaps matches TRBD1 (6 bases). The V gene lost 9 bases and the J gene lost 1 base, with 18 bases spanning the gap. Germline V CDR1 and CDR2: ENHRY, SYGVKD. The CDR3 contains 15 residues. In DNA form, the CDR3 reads TGTGCCATAAAACTGGACAGTGCGACCCAAGAGACCCAGTACTTC. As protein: CAIKLDSATQETQYF.

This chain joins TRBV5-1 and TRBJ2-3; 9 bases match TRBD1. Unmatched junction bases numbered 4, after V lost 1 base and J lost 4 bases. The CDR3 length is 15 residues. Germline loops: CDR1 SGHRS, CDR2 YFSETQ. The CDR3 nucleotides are TGCGCCAGCAGCTTGTGGGACAGGGTGTCAGATACGCAGTATTTT. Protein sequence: CASSLWDRVSDTQYF.

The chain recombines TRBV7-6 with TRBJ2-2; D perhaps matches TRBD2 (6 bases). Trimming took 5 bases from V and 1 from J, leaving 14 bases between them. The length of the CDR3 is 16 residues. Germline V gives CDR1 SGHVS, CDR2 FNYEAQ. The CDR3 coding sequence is TGTGCCAGCAGCCCCCCCTCGGGGGAGAACACCGGGGAGCTGTTTTTT. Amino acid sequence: CASSPPSGENTGELFF.